The entry below gives a single T cell receptor (beta chain) sequence along with its context. The specificity of this receptor is unknown. Per-nucleotide qualities are absent, and no much larger clonotype sits a single base away. The time point label, read with the paper, signifies: about 28 days (+/-7) after the second vaccine dose. Per the publication, the treatment or condition label means: meningococcal conjugate vaccine given as trial control. Vaccinee samples were obtained from the UK trials COV001 and COV002, which included a single-blind randomized controlled phase 2/3 trial of AZD1222 (ChAdOx1 nCoV-19) in healthy adults. Trial participant PBMC samples were collected at day 0 and day 28 after the second dose for TCRbeta chain sequencing. This specimen comes from a study of T cell responses to AZD1222 COVID-19 vaccine (dated by TCRdb to 2020 to 2023). Regarding the research as a whole: A total of 233 trial participants underwent TCR sequencing, of whom some 210 received two doses of AZD1222 and roughly 25 received two doses of the MenACWY control vaccine. Trial participants were enrolled by age into 18-55, 56-69 and 70-plus year subgroups, with around 140, 26 and 57 TCR-sequenced participants respectively.

From the germline V gene, CDR1 is MGHRA and CDR2 is YSYEKL. The junction shows trimming of 0 bases on V and 4 bases on J, and the gene matches do not reach 2 bases of it. The CDR3 runs 16 residues from the cysteine to the phenylalanine. Only the CDR3 region is kept as DNA, spanning 48 bases read in frame from base 1. Results and caveats for the whole study, not just this receptor: Epitopes outside the regions mutated in the B.1.351 and B.1.1.7 variants were reportedly recognized by nearly half of the unique spike-specific TCRs. After two AZD1222 doses, both the breadth and the depth of spike-specific TCRs were significantly higher than at day 0 and than in MenACWY recipients. The 56-69-year group was small, and its depth increase did not reach significance, likely because of low power. Because no day 14 peak-response samples were available, repertoires were characterized only after the peak T cell response. Most participants were white British and females outnumbered males, and the authors suggested that clonal diversity may have been underestimated. Vaccine-associated CD4 TCRs spanned the whole spike protein, with dominant responses in regions 160-218 and 743-854. Conclusions about previously exposed vaccinees are limited because only a handful of AZD1222 recipients were SARS-CoV-2 seropositive at baseline.

The CDR3 regions of human TCRbeta chains were subjected to immunosequencing. From the authors' description of their analysis: Repertoire TCRs were matched against a reference library of SARS-CoV-2-specific TCRs generated with the MIRA antigen-specificity platform. Breadth was defined as the fraction of unique TCRs that were SARS-CoV-2-associated, and depth was defined as the fraction of total T cells that were SARS-CoV-2-associated. Using the MIRA data, each spike-specific TCR was mapped to the spike region that the TCR reacts to and placed in a CD4 or CD8 class. Log10-transformed breadth and depth values were compared by one-way ANOVA with Sidak's multiple comparisons tests. Entries here come from immuneACCESS through TCRdb and include only in-frame sequences with V and J called. Some clones fail to appear in such tables; in the studies checked, an unresolved V gene covers under half of the shortfall, and the cause of the remainder is unknown. V, J and clone size derive from that table, while D and trimming were established from the DNA sequence. The sample records around 70,000 clones, 88% of which are singletons. More than 4.5% of the sample is held by the ten biggest clonotypes.

The rearrangement joined TRBV4-1 to TRBJ2-5, with 13 bases matching TRBD2. The material sequenced was peripheral blood, taken 28 days after the second dose of the MenACWY control vaccine. The origin of this receptor is an adult who received the MenACWY meningococcal vaccine as a control. The nucleotides read TGCGCCAGCAGCCAAGATGGACTAGCGGGAGTAGAGACCCAGTACTTC. This encodes CASSQDGLAGVETQYF.